This T cell receptor beta chain was sequenced in a study of control samples from healthy donors and cancer patients (dated by TCRdb to the early 2020s). Receptors were amplified or captured by the immunoSEQ multiplex PCR assay. This is the immuneACCESS table as TCRdb keeps it, with only in-frame sequences that have V and J called. A part of the clones is gone; compared with another copy, unresolved V genes explain less than half, and the rest is unexplained. Recorded for this sample are 60,000 to 100,000 clones; approximately 90% of them occurred a single time. The ten largest clones represent more than 5.5% of the sample. Cut back by 7 bases and 5 bases, the V and J ends lie 18 bases apart. The CDR3 runs 14 residues from the cysteine to the phenylalanine. Left in the record is the CDR3 DNA by itself, 42 bases read in frame from the first base. As encoded in the germline V gene, CDR1 is SGHTA while CDR2 is FQGNSA.

Comment on this clone: This receptor's antigen is unknown. No base quality information exists; no much larger clone differs at one position.

The source is a man in his fifties or sixties in good health. Sequencing used blood. The chain couples TRBV7-2 to TRBJ2-7; there is no confident call for the D gene. CDR3 sequence: CASTITPGAHEQYF. The DNA is as follows: TGTGCCAGCACTATCACGCCCGGTGCCCACGAGCAGTACTTC. Outside the CDR3, residues come from the reference TRBV7-2 and TRBJ2-7 proteins, so the full variable domain is: GAGVSQSPSNKVTEKGKDVELRCDPISGHTALYWYRQSLGQGLEFLIYFQGNSAPDKSGLPSDRFSAERTGGSVSTLTIQRTQQEDSAVYLCASTITPGAHEQYFGPGTRLTVT.